Following are 21 T cell receptor beta chains from one sample sequenced in a study of blood T cells in healthy people across ages (dated by TCRdb to the mid-2010s). The receptor library was made with 5' RACE. Sequencing used an Illumina HiSeq 2500. The second PCR ran for roughly 7 to 11 cycles and used a J-beta primer mix along with a sample-barcoded 5' primer. The public reads were reprocessed in TCRdb via fastp at Q25 and MiXCR, keeping in-frame beta chains. All rows with the same CDR3 protein become a single entry with the most common DNA and genes. This sample comprises some 700,000 distinct CDR3 sequences, 20% to 25% of them detected only once. The top ten clones comprise less than 25% of the sample. Sequencing used blood. The receptors come from a man aged 70 or older in good health.

The chain employs TRBV12-3 or TRBV12-4 and TRBJ1-6, with D hard to call. This CDR3 contains 15 residues. V dropped 5 bases and J dropped 10 bases, with 18 bases sitting between them. The CDR3 reads CASSNRRSMGSPLHF. The DNA of the CDR3 is TGTGCCAGCAGTAACCGACGGTCTATGGGCTCACCCCTCCACTTT.

This rearrangement joins TRBV20-1 to TRBJ2-3; 9 bases align to TRBD2. Germline V gene data show CDR1 as DFQATT and CDR2 as SNEGSKA (reference sequence). The ends lost 4 bases at V and 13 bases at J; junction bases unmatched: 12. The CDR3 spans 13 residues. CDR3 residues: CSANLQGIAGEYF. The CDR3 DNA is TGCAGTGCTAACCTTCAGGGAATAGCGGGGGAGTATTTT.

The chain links TRBV29-1 to TRBJ2-7, with D possibly matching TRBD1 (6 bases). The CDR3 extends over 12 amino acids. V shed 6 bases and J shed 2 bases, with 11 bases lying between them. Germline V gene data show CDR1 as SQVTM and CDR2 as ANQGSEA. The CDR3 DNA reads as TGCAGCGTGTCCCGGGACACCTACGAGCAGTACGTC. It is translated as CSVSRDTYEQYV.

This clonotype appeared a few times. The rearrangement uses TRBV20-1 and TRBJ1-1; D call uncertain. V lost 2 bases, J lost 4 bases, and 14 bases lay in between. Germline CDR1 DFQATT, CDR2 SNEGSKA (reference sequence). There are 14 residues in the CDR3. CDR3 in DNA: TGCAGTGCTAGACTCGACTGGCGCGGCACTGAAGCTTTCTTT. This sequence encodes CSARLDWRGTEAFF.

The chain has TRBV11-2 and TRBJ2-1; 12 bases map to TRBD1. Trimming at V came to 0 bases and at J to 4 bases, leaving 4 bases not matched to a gene. Germline V lookup: CDR1 SGHAT, CDR2 FQNNGV. This CDR3 spans 17 amino acids. The CDR3 sequence: CASSLDLGQGAYNEQFF. The CDR3 nucleotides read TGTGCCAGCAGCTTAGATCTGGGACAGGGGGCTTACAATGAGCAGTTCTTC.

The V gene is TRBV20-1, the J gene TRBJ1-1; D gene ambiguous. Trimming took off 2 bases at V and 7 bases at J, with 11 bases between the two ends. Germline V lookup: CDR1 DFQATT, CDR2 SNEGSKA (reference sequence). This CDR3 spans 12 amino acids. The CDR3 bases are TGCAGTGCTAGAAGAAAGAGTGATGAAGCTTTCTTT. It is translated as CSARRKSDEAFF.

The rearrangement joins TRBV29-1 to TRBJ1-2, with D unclear. This CDR3 has 13 residues. The V and J ends lost 2 bases and 5 bases respectively, with 12 bases between them. Per germline, CDR1 SQVTM and CDR2 ANQGSEA. The CDR3 sequence is CSVEKTGLYGYTF. In DNA form, the CDR3 reads TGCAGCGTTGAAAAGACCGGGCTATATGGCTACACCTTC.

This clonotype was counted only a few times. The genes are TRBV20-1 and TRBJ1-2; tentative D call: TRBD1 (5 bases). Trimming left V 3 bases short and J 0 bases short, with 23 bases between. This CDR3 contains 18 residues. Germline V gene sequence: CDR1 DFQATT, CDR2 SNEGSKA (reference sequence). The DNA of the CDR3 is TGCAGTGCTAGCCATGGTATCATAGGGACGGCTGCTAACTATGGCTACACCTTC. Residues: CSASHGIIGTAANYGYTF.

This clonotype was picked up a small number of times. CDR3 in amino acids: CALPEREGQYV. DNA of the CDR3: TGCGCGTTACCGGAGCGGGAAGGGCAGTACGTC. The rearrangement uses TRBV5-1 and TRBJ2-7; the match to TRBD2 covers 7 bases. The CDR3 length is 11 residues. Germline assignment: CDR1 SGHRS and CDR2 YFSETQ.

With respect to this clonotype: Its ends do not fully match the called genes, so a read error is possible. The V and J genes are TRBV5-1 and TRBJ2-2, with TRBD2 as a possible D gene (7 bases). Germline values: CDR1 SGHRS, CDR2 YFSETQ. The length of the CDR3 is 16 residues. Written as DNA, the CDR3 is TGCGCCAGCAGCCTCCGGTGGGGGGGCAACACCGGGGAGCCGTTTTTT. Amino acids: CASSLRWGGNTGEPFF.

There are a few counts of this clonotype. This rearrangement joins TRBV6-5 to TRBJ2-5; the match to TRBD2 covers 9 bases. The V gene end was trimmed by 0 bases and the J gene end by 2 bases; junction bases not matched to a gene: 10. Per germline, CDR1 MNHEY and CDR2 SVGAGI. This CDR3 is 18 amino acids long. The CDR3 region has the DNA TGTGCCAGCAGTTACTCGACCGAGACTAGCGGACTTCAAGAGACCCAGTACTTC. It is translated as CASSYSTETSGLQETQYF.

The chain joins TRBV6-6 to TRBJ1-5; TRBD1 matches 8 bases. V gave up 7 bases and J gave up 2 bases; unmatched junction bases: 7. Germline V gene sequence: CDR1 MNHNY, CDR2 SVGAGI (reference sequence). The CDR3 spans 15 residues. For the CDR3, the DNA is TGTGCCAGCAATGTACAGGGGGGCGGCAATCAGCCCCAGCATTTT. It yields the protein CASNVQGGGNQPQHF.

In its sample, this clonotype was seen a few times. V is TRBV6-5 and J is TRBJ2-6; D ambiguous. The CDR3 is 11 residues long. CDR1 and CDR2 from the germline V gene are MNHEY and SVGAGI. V was clipped by 6 bases and J by 4 bases, with 1 base between them. The CDR3 sequence is CASSGANVLTF. As DNA, the CDR3 is TGTGCCAGCAGCGGGGCCAACGTCCTGACTTTC.

The sample holds a few counts of this clonotype. The gene calls are TRBV7-9 and TRBJ2-4; 7 bases agree with TRBD1. CDR1 is SEHNR and CDR2 is FQNEAQ in the germline V gene (reference sequence). Trimming took 5 bases from V and 6 from J; bases not matched to a gene: 7. This CDR3 has 14 amino acids. CDR3: CASSTRDSRNIQYF. Here the CDR3 DNA reads TGTGCCAGCAGCACACGGGACAGTAGAAACATTCAGTACTTC.

V gene TRBV27 combines with J gene TRBJ2-4, with D perhaps matching TRBD1 (6 bases). This CDR3 comprises 12 residues. Germline V CDR1 and CDR2: MNHEY, SMNVEV (reference sequence). V lost 8 bases and J 10 bases, leaving 15 bases between the germline ends. In DNA form, the CDR3 reads TGTGCCAGCGGTTCTACAGGGCAGATTCAGTACTTC. Amino acid sequence: CASGSTGQIQYF.

This clonotype was recorded a few times. The chain combines TRBV3-1 with TRBJ1-2; D gene ambiguous. Germline V gives CDR1 LGHDT, CDR2 YNNKEL (reference sequence). The CDR3 is 13 amino acids. V lost 4 bases, J lost 7 bases, and 13 bases lay in between. For the CDR3, the DNA is TGTGCCAGCAGCCCACCCGGAAGCGGTGGCTACACCTTC. Translation gives CASSPPGSGGYTF.

This clonotype was seen only a few times. The V and J genes are TRBV4-3 and TRBJ2-2, with a possible D match to TRBD2 (6 bases). Trimming removed 0 bases at V and 6 bases at J, with 11 bases between. CDR3 length equals 15 residues. CDR1 and CDR2 (germline): LGHNA, YSLEER. CDR3 sequence (DNA): TGCGCCAGCAGCCAAGATCCCGGAGGGGCCGGGGAGCTGTTTTTT. Its translation: CASSQDPGGAGELFF.

This clonotype was counted between two and nine times. The genes are TRBV12-3 or TRBV12-4 and TRBJ1-1, with D possibly matching TRBD1 (6 bases). Trimming took 2 bases from V and 1 from J, leaving 11 bases between them. There are 15 residues in the CDR3. This CDR3 is CASSLITGKNTEAFF. The CDR3 bases are TGTGCCAGCAGTTTAATAACAGGGAAGAACACTGAAGCTTTCTTT.

The chain recombines TRBV28 with TRBJ1-5, with 11 nucleotides matching TRBD1. Germline values: CDR1 MDHEN, CDR2 SYDVKM. The CDR3 runs to 16 residues. The trim removed 5 bases at V and 3 bases at J, leaving 6 bases unmatched. The CDR3 is CASSLRTGGYNQPQHF. The CDR3 DNA reads as TGTGCCAGCAGTCTACGGACAGGGGGCTACAATCAGCCCCAGCATTTT.

The rearrangement joins TRBV6-6 to TRBJ1-2; a weak D match, TRBD1 (6 bases). The CDR3 length is 15 residues. From germline, CDR1 is MNHNY and CDR2 SVGAGI (reference sequence). V lost 11 bases and J lost 3, with 22 bases in between. The CDR3 region has the DNA TGTGCCGCCAGCCTGGGGGTTGGGGGGCACTATGGCTACACCTTC. Protein: CAASLGVGGHYGYTF.

V and J are TRBV29-1 and TRBJ2-7; D may match TRBD1 or TRBD2 (6 bases each). The CDR3 runs 12 residues. Trimming took 7 bases from V and 6 from J, leaving 16 bases between them. Per the germline V gene, CDR1 is SQVTM and CDR2 is ANQGSEA. The CDR3 nucleotides are TGCAGCGCCCGAGGGGGGAAGCTCGAGCAGTACGTC. Translated, it gives CSARGGKLEQYV.